Sequencing of this T cell receptor beta chain was carried out in a study of technical replicates of blood from several donors. The data were produced by immunoSEQ multiplex PCR, yet TCRdb's version contains in-frame clones alone and is incomplete. The table lists around 100,000 clones, approximately 96% of them singletons. CDR3 length equals 13 residues. Germline assignment: CDR1 SGHVS and CDR2 FQNEAQ. J lost 5 bases, V lost 5 bases, and 2 bases had no gene match. The receptor comes from a human donor in good health. Specimen: T cells isolated from PBMCs. This chain links TRBV7-8 with TRBJ1-4, with 7 positions matching TRBD1. The CDR3, as DNA: TGTGCCAGCAGCATGGACAGGAATGAAAAACTGTTTTTT. It is translated as CASSMDRNEKLFF.